This TCR beta chain stems from a study of CD8+CD57+ T cells in acquired aplastic anemia. Germline loops: CDR1 MNHEY, CDR2 SMNVEV (reference sequence). V gave up 5 bases and J gave up 9 bases; unmatched junction bases: 7. This CDR3 is 14 amino acids long. Patients chosen for sequencing had shown CD8+CD57+ cell expansion by flow cytometry. All patients were therapy-naive when blood was sampled. According to the study, genomic DNA was the template for TCR beta VDJ and CDR3 profiling. Each CDR3 protein gets one entry after TCRdb re-called the reads with MiXCR. This sample has about 470,000 distinct CDR3 sequences, with around 33% found just once. Note on this clonotype: The target antigen is unknown.

Broader study findings: Patients were compared with controls for CD8+ Simpson's diversity, and no significant difference emerged.

Sequencing was done on a sample of sorted CD4+, CD8+, or CD8+CD57+ T cells (not recorded which) from PBMCs. The V call is TRBV27, the J call TRBJ1-6, with 7 nucleotides matching TRBD1. The TCR comes from a human donor with aplastic anemia. CDR3 DNA: TGTGCCAGCAGTAAACCCGGGACAGCTTCACCCCTCCACTTT. Translation: CASSKPGTASPLHF.